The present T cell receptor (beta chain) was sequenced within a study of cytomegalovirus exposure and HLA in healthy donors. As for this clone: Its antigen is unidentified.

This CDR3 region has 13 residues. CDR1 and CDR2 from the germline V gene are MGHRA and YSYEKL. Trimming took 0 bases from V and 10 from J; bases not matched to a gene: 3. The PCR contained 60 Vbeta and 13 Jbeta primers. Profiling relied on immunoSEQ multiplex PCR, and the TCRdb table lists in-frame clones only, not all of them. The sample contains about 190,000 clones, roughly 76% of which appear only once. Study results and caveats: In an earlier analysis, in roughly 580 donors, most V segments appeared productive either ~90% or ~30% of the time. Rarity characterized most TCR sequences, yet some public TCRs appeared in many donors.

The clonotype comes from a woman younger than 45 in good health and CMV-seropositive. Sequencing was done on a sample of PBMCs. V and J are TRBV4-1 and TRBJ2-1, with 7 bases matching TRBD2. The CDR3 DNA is TGCGCCAGCAGCCAAGAAAAAGCGGGAGAGCAGTTCTTC. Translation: CASSQEKAGEQFF.